This T cell receptor (beta chain) came from a study of radiotherapy plus CTLA-4 blockade in lung cancer listed by TCRdb under 2018. Broadly, across the study: Objective responses were observed in roughly a sixth of enrolled patients, and disease control was achieved in approximately 32%. General study outcomes and caveats: The strongest predictors of response were reported to be early dynamic shifts in blood T cell clones along with a rise in serum interferon-beta following radiation. After treatment with radiotherapy and ipilimumab, TCR clones that originated in tumors expanded in peripheral blood.

Comment on this clone: What antigen it recognizes has not been identified. No much larger clone exists at a distance of one base, and base qualities are not known.

V is clipped by 0 bases and J by 7 bases, and the sequence between their germline boundaries is 12 bases long. From a lookup of the germline V gene, CDR1 and CDR2 are MNHEY and SVGAGI. The cysteine opens and the phenylalanine closes a CDR3 of 14 amino acids. Here the CDR3 DNA is all that survives: 42 bases in frame from base 1. The study tested focal radiation therapy combined with CTLA-4 blockade (ipilimumab) in patients with chemo-refractory metastatic non-small-cell lung cancer. The library was generated by the immunoSEQ multiplex PCR assay. This is the immuneACCESS table as TCRdb keeps it, with only in-frame sequences that have V and J called. A part of the clones is gone; compared with another copy, unresolved V genes explain less than half, and the rest is unexplained. A total of about 59,000 clones appear in this sample, 70% to 85% of them only once. The ten largest clones capture under 7% of the sample.

The sample here was peripheral blood, taken from a patient treated with radiotherapy plus ipilimumab. The sequence was obtained from a human donor with non-small cell lung cancer whose response to radiotherapy plus ipilimumab could not be evaluated. The rearranged chain carries TRBV6-5 and TRBJ1-2, with no reliable assignment of the D segment. The bases are TGTGCCAGCAGTTACTCTGACGTGGCGGCTGGCTACACCTTC. This encodes CASSYSDVAAGYTF.